This T cell receptor beta chain stems from a study of neoadjuvant anti-PD-1 for oral cavity cancer. Whole-study results and caveats: Higher pretreatment blood Treg/Th17 ratios correlated with higher pretreatment blood and lower post-treatment tumor TCRbeta clonality. PBMC Gini-index clonality exceeded responders' in non-responders post-nivolumab.

Comments on this clone: Its cognate antigen is unknown.

Regarding time point: after neoadjuvant nivolumab, at surgical resection. Stage II-IVA oral cavity squamous cell carcinoma was new and untreated by systemic or radiation therapy. J gave up 0 bases and V 2 bases, and 3 bases lay outside the gene matches. CDR1 is ENHRY and CDR2 is SYGVKD in the germline V gene. The CDR3 is 16 residues long. PBMC libraries mostly used roughly 480 ng of input genomic DNA, with six replicates per sample. TCRdb keeps only in-frame clones here, not all; method: immunoSEQ multiplex PCR. The repertoire consists of over 14,000 clones, with 60% to 80% occurring once and the leading ten covering approximately 3%.

The rearrangement links TRBV10-3 to TRBJ2-3, with TRBD1 matching over 9 bases. This clonotype was sampled from a person aged 35-79 years with oral cavity squamous cell carcinoma. This material consisted of PBMCs, taken after nivolumab (anti-PD-1) treatment. For the CDR3, the DNA is TGTGCCATCAGTGAGGCGACAGGGGGTAGCACAGATACGCAGTATTTT. Its translation: CAISEATGGSTDTQYF.